The sequence of this TCR beta chain was determined in a study of PD-1 blockade in mismatch repair-deficient tumors. Sequencing used immunoSEQ multiplex PCR; TCRdb keeps in-frame clones, though not all of them. This sample carries tens of thousands of clones, roughly 75% of them seen once, and the ten largest clones take more than 2.5%. CDR1 is SEHNR, CDR2 FQNEAQ, per germline (reference sequence). V was pared by 5 bases and J by 3 bases, with 6 bases of the junction left unmatched. The CDR3 is 14 amino acids. Source: peripheral blood, taken 4 weeks after starting pembrolizumab. This sequence originates from an adult with mismatch repair-deficient cancer. The rearrangement uses TRBV7-9 and TRBJ2-7, with 8 bases that match TRBD2. CDR3 nucleotides: TGTGCCAGCAGCGAGGGACTAGAGTTCTACGAGCAGTACTTC. It translates to CASSEGLEFYEQYF.